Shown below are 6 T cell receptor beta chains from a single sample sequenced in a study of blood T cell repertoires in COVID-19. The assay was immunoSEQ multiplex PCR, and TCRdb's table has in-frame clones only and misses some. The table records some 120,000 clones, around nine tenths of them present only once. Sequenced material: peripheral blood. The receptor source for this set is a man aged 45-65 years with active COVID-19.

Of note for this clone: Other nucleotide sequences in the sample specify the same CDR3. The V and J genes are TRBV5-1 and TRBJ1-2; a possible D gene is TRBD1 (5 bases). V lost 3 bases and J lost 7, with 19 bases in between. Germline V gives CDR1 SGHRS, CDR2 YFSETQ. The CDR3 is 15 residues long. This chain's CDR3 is CASSSVGLSQGGYTF. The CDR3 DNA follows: TGCGCCAGCAGCTCAGTTGGCCTAAGTCAGGGTGGCTACACCTTC.

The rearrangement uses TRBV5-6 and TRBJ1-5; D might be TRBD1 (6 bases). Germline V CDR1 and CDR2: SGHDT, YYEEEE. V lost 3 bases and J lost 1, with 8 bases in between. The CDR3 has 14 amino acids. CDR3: CASSSGQSNQPQHF. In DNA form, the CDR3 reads TGTGCCAGCAGCTCCGGACAGAGCAATCAGCCCCAGCATTTT.

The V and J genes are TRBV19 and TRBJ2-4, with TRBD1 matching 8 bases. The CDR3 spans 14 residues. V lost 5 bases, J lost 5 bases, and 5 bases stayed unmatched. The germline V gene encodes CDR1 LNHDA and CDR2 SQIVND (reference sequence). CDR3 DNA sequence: TGTGCCAGTAGTTGGACAGGGATCCAAAACATTCAGTACTTC. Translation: CASSWTGIQNIQYF.

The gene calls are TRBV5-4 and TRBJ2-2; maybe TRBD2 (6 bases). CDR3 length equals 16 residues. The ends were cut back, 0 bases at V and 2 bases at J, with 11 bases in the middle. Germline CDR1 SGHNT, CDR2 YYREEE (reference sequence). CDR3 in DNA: TGTGCCAGCAGCTTGGGGACTACTCATAACACCGGGGAGCTGTTTTTT. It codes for CASSLGTTHNTGELFF. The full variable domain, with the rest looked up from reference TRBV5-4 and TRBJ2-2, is ETGVTQSPTHLIKTRGQQVTLRCSSQSGHNTVSWYQQALGQGPQFIFQYYREEENGRGNFPPRFSGLQFPNYSSELNVNALELDDSALYLCASSLGTTHNTGELFFGEGSRLTVL.

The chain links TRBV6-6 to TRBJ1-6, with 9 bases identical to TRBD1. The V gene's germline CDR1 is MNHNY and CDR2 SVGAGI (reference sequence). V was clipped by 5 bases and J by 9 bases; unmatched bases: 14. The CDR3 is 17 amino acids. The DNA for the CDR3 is TGTGCCAGCAGTCCCCCTAGGGGGGGACAGGGCGGTTCACCCCTCCACTTT. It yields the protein CASSPPRGGQGGSPLHF.

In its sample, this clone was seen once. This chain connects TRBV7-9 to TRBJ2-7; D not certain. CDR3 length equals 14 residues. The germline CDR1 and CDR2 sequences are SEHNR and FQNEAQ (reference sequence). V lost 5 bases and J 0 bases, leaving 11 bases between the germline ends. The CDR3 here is CASSPPRSSYEQYV. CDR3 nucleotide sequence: TGTGCCAGCAGCCCCCCTAGGAGCTCCTACGAGCAGTACGTC.